The 5 T cell receptor beta chains below all came from one sample that was sequenced in a study of metastatic and nonmetastatic thyroid tumors. Using MiXCR, TCRdb re-called clones from the PCR reads. In the table there are roughly 34,000 clones, over 14% of which are singletons. Thyroid surgery took place with no prior treatment in any patient. The sequencing sample was made of blood. The source of these receptors is a male donor with papillary thyroid cancer or a benign thyroid nodule (not recorded which). Some clones in this sample may be carry-over from other donors' samples.

J is TRBJ1-1 and V is TRBV11-3, with TRBD1 matching over 10 bases. Per germline, CDR1 SGHNT and CDR2 YENEEA. After removal of 4 bases from V and 8 bases from J, the junction contained 4 bases not matched to a gene. This CDR3 is built from 13 residues. The CDR3 reads CASSSGQGVEAFF. CDR3 bases: TGTGCCAGCAGCTCAGGACAGGGGGTCGAAGCTTTCTTT.

This clone was counted at least ten times. The chain carries TRBV29-1 and TRBJ2-1, with 8 bases that match TRBD2. This CDR3 comprises 17 residues. The germline CDR1 and CDR2 sequences are SQVTM and ANQGSEA. Trimming removed 4 bases from V and 0 bases from J; junction bases left unmatched: 11. Written as DNA, the CDR3 is TGCAGCGTTGTCGGGCTAGCGGGTAAGAGCTCCTACAATGAGCAGTTCTTC. Residues: CSVVGLAGKSSYNEQFF.

The chain is built from TRBV20-1 and TRBJ2-7, with no clear D. The V and J ends lost 5 bases and 3 bases respectively, with 20 bases between them. The CDR3 covers 15 residues. The germline CDR1 and CDR2 sequences are DFQATT and SNEGSKA (reference sequence). The CDR3 region is CSAHRTFSFYYEQYF. CDR3 coding DNA: TGCAGTGCTCATAGGACCTTCTCCTTCTACTACGAGCAGTACTTC.

This clone appeared many times. V and J are TRBV19 and TRBJ2-7; 10 bases match TRBD1. The ends lost 2 bases at V and 3 bases at J; junction bases unmatched: 4. The germline CDR1 and CDR2 sequences are LNHDA and SQIVND (reference sequence). The CDR3 spans 15 residues. CDR3 in amino acids: CASSISRDRGYEQYF. CDR3 sequence (DNA): TGTGCCAGTAGTATAAGCCGGGACAGGGGCTACGAGCAGTACTTC.

There are many counts of this clone. The rearrangement uses TRBV12-3 or TRBV12-4 and TRBJ1-1; possibly TRBD1 for D (5 bases). The CDR3 loop spans 13 amino acids. V lost 6 bases, J lost 4 bases, and 12 bases lay in between. The CDR3 nucleotides read TGTGCCAGCAGACCTACAGGCGCCACTGAAGCTTTCTTT. Residues: CASRPTGATEAFF.